This TCR beta chain came from a study of shared clonotypes between healthy human individuals. V lost 5 bases and J 4 bases, leaving 20 bases between the germline ends. Germline-derived CDR1 and CDR2 are SGHTS and YDEGEE. The CDR3 is 16 residues long. Produced via immunoSEQ multiplex PCR; TCRdb's table is partial and in-frame only. Of over a million clones listed, around 97% are singletons. This chain connects TRBV5-8 to TRBJ2-3, with a tentative D call TRBD1 (6 bases). This TCR came from a man under 40 in good health. Sequencing used naive CD4+ T cells sorted from blood. The sample's subset: CD45RA+ positively selected. CDR3 loop: CASSRKRQAASDTQYF. The CDR3 DNA follows: TGTGCCAGCAGTAGAAAGCGACAGGCCGCGTCAGATACGCAGTATTTT.